This T cell receptor (beta chain) was captured in a study of blood T cell repertoires in COVID-19. The CDR3 is 12 residues long. Germline loops: CDR1 SNHLY, CDR2 FYNNEI. The V end was cut by 4 bases, the J end by 6 bases, with 10 bases between. Some clones are missing from TCRdb's copy, which holds only in-frame ones; the method was immunoSEQ multiplex PCR. This table has more than 150,000 clones, roughly 87% appearing once. The gene calls are TRBV2 and TRBJ2-7, with D tentatively TRBD1 (6 bases). The sequenced sample was PBMCs or T cells enriched from blood (not recorded which). This clonotype originated in a woman aged 45 to 65 who had recovered from COVID-19. CDR3 amino acids: CASSVQGFEQYF. In DNA form, the CDR3 reads TGTGCCAGCAGTGTACAGGGTTTCGAGCAGTACTTC. Complete variable domain (other parts from reference TRBV2 and TRBJ2-7): EPEVTQTPSHQVTQMGQEVILRCVPISNHLYFYWYRQILGQKVEFLVSFYNNEISEKSEIFDDQFSVERPDGSNFTLKIRSTKLEDSAMYFCASSVQGFEQYFGPGTRLTVT.